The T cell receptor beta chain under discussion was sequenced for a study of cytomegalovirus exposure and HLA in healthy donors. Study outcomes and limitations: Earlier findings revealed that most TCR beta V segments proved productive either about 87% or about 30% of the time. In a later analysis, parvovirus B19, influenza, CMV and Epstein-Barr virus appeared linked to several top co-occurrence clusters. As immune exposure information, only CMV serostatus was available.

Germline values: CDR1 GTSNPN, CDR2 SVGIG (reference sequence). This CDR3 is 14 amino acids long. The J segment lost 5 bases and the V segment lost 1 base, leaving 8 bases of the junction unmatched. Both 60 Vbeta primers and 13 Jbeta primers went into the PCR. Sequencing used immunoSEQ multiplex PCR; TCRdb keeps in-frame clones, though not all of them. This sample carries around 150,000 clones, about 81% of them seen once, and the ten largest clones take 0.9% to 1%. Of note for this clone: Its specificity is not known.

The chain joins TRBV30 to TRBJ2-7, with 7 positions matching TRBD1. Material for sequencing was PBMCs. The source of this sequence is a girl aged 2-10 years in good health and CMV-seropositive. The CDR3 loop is CAWSEEQGIDEQYF. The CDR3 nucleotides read TGTGCCTGGAGTGAGGAACAGGGGATTGACGAGCAGTACTTC. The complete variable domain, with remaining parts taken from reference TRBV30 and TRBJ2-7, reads SQTIHQWPATLVQPVGSPLSLECTVEGTSNPNLYWYRQAAGRGLQLLFYSVGIGQISSEVPQNLSASRPQDRQFILSSKKLLLSDSGFYLCAWSEEQGIDEQYFGPGTRLTVT.